The 31 T cell receptor beta chains below come from one sample, sequenced in a study of long-term antiretroviral therapy in people with HIV. The libraries were made with immunoSEQ v3.0 at survey level. Measured with immunoSEQ multiplex PCR; TCRdb has only the in-frame clones, and not every one. The sample has 30,000 to 35,000 clones, roughly 74% seen once. The source was unsorted PBMCs, collected 3 years after starting antiretroviral therapy. The source of these receptors is a man in his forties or fifties with HIV.

In this sample, this clone turned up a few times. V and J are TRBV5-1 and TRBJ2-7; D perhaps matches TRBD1 (5 bases). Germline V gives CDR1 SGHRS, CDR2 YFSETQ. V was pared by 0 bases and J by 0 bases, with 10 bases between. The CDR3 has 15 amino acids. The CDR3 region has the DNA TGCGCCAGCAGCTTGGGGGGCAGCTACTCCTACGAGCAGTACTTC. It codes for CASSLGGSYSYEQYF.

The chain is built from TRBV4-1 and TRBJ2-1, with 8 bases matching TRBD2. The J segment lost 6 bases and the V segment lost 0 bases, leaving 7 bases of the junction unmatched. There are 16 residues in the CDR3. CDR1 is MGHRA, CDR2 YSYEKL, per germline. CDR3 loop: CASSQDSGGAGNEQFF. CDR3 nucleotides: TGCGCCAGCAGCCAAGACTCCGGGGGGGCCGGCAATGAGCAGTTCTTC.

The sample holds one count of this clone. J is TRBJ1-3 and V is TRBV5-1; perhaps TRBD1 as D (5 bases). This CDR3 contains 17 residues. V lost 4 bases and J 0 bases, leaving 17 bases between the germline ends. Germline V gene sequence: CDR1 SGHRS, CDR2 YFSETQ. CDR3 nucleotides: TGCGCCAGCAGCCCTGCCGCGGGGCGCGGCTCTGGAAACACCATATATTTT. Translating gives CASSPAAGRGSGNTIYF.

In this sample, this clone turned up a few times. The rearrangement uses TRBV4-3 and TRBJ1-2, with D unclear. The CDR3 length is 15 residues. Germline CDR1 and CDR2: LGHNA and YSLEER. V lost 2 bases to trimming and J lost 4 bases, with 14 bases between them. This CDR3 reads CASSQSPAQTYGYTF. CDR3 bases: TGCGCCAGCAGCCAATCACCGGCACAAACCTATGGCTACACCTTC.

The genes are TRBV28 and TRBJ1-5; D remains ambiguous. This CDR3 comprises 10 residues. Germline V lookup: CDR1 MDHEN, CDR2 SYDVKM. Trimming left V 2 bases short and J 10 bases short, with 3 bases between. The CDR3 reads CASSLAPQHF. CDR3 DNA: TGTGCCAGCAGTTTAGCCCCCCAGCATTTT.

This clone was found a few times. The chain carries TRBV28 and TRBJ2-7; no definite D call. This CDR3 is 13 amino acids long. V gave up 3 bases and J gave up 0 bases, with 6 bases separating them. CDR1 MDHEN and CDR2 SYDVKM come from the germline V gene. The CDR3 DNA follows: TGTGCCAGCAGTTTTCACAACTCCTACGAGCAGTACTTC. Translated, it gives CASSFHNSYEQYF. Based on the CDR3 plus reference TRBV28 and TRBJ2-7, the full variable domain is DVKVTQSSRYLVKRTGEKVFLECVQDMDHENMFWYRQDPGLGLRLIYFSYDVKMKEKGDIPEGYSVSREKKERFSLILESASTNQTSMYLCASSFHNSYEQYFGPGTRLTVT.

The chain links TRBV2 to TRBJ2-3, with 9 positions matching TRBD1. CDR1 and CDR2 from the germline V gene are SNHLY and FYNNEI. The CDR3 is made up of 17 amino acids. Trimming cost V 2 bases and J 6 bases; bases outside gene matches: 12. CDR3 DNA: TGTGCCAGCAGTGAAACTGAACAGGGGGCGATTGGGGATACGCAGTATTTT. The encoded protein is CASSETEQGAIGDTQYF.

The chain employs TRBV27 and TRBJ2-5, with TRBD2 matching 12 bases. The CDR3 is 15 amino acids. With 5 bases clipped from V and 4 bases from J, the junction kept 5 bases outside the gene matches. Germline-derived CDR1 and CDR2 are MNHEY and SMNVEV (reference sequence). The CDR3 DNA sequence: TGTGCCAGCAGTCCTAGCGGGAGGGCCGGAGAGACCCAGTACTTC. This translates into CASSPSGRAGETQYF.

The CDR3 DNA is TGTGCCAGCAGTTTAGGCGGGGGGCTATCTAATGAAAAACTGTTTTTT. It specifies CASSLGGGLSNEKLFF. The chain employs TRBV27 and TRBJ1-4, with a possible D match to TRBD1 (6 bases). Trimming left V 2 bases short and J 3 bases short, with 13 bases between. The CDR3 runs to 16 residues. CDR1 is MNHEY and CDR2 is SMNVEV in the germline V gene (reference sequence).

The genes are TRBV7-3 and TRBJ2-5, with no clear D. The length of the CDR3 is 14 residues. CDR1 and CDR2 from the germline V gene are SGHTA and FQGTGA. Trimming left V 1 base short and J 5 bases short, with 11 bases between. This CDR3 reads CASSLNPGAETQYF. DNA of the CDR3: TGTGCCAGCAGCTTAAACCCGGGCGCGGAGACCCAGTACTTC.

The rearrangement uses TRBV2 and TRBJ2-7, with TRBD2 matching over 10 bases. J was trimmed by 3 bases and V by 7 bases; bases with no gene match: 9. CDR3 size: 15 residues. CDR1 SNHLY and CDR2 FYNNEI come from the germline V gene. The CDR3 protein is CASTITSGILYEQYF. The CDR3 DNA sequence: TGTGCCAGCACGATTACTAGCGGGATACTCTACGAGCAGTACTTC.

The chain joins TRBV7-2 to TRBJ2-2; 11 nucleotides match TRBD2. V lost 3 bases to trimming and J lost 6 bases; unmatched junction nucleotides: 12. Germline V gives CDR1 SGHTA, CDR2 FQGNSA. There are 18 residues in the CDR3. CDR3 region: CASSFGGLAGGPSGELFF. The CDR3 coding sequence is TGTGCCAGCAGCTTCGGGGGCTTAGCGGGGGGGCCGTCCGGGGAGCTGTTTTTT.

As for this clone: Within the sample, other DNA sequences also encode this same CDR3. CDR3 sequence: CASRSEYSNQPQHF. The CDR3 nucleotides are TGTGCCAGCAGAAGTGAATATAGCAATCAGCCCCAGCATTTT. The rearrangement uses TRBV28 and TRBJ1-5, with D unresolved. This CDR3 region has 14 residues. V gave up 6 bases and J gave up 0 bases, with 9 bases separating them. Germline-derived CDR1 and CDR2 are MDHEN and SYDVKM.

This clone came up once. J is TRBJ2-7 and V is TRBV19, with 8 nucleotides matching TRBD1. CDR3 length equals 14 residues. Germline assignment: CDR1 LNHDA and CDR2 SQIVND (reference sequence). V trimming: 4 bases; J trimming: 5 bases; junction bases outside the gene matches: 7. CDR3 protein: CASSNRDRFHEQYF. In DNA form, the CDR3 reads TGTGCCAGTAGTAACCGGGACAGGTTCCACGAGCAGTACTTC.

V and J are TRBV29-1 and TRBJ2-5, with D hard to call. V lost 2 bases and J lost 1, with 17 bases in between. The CDR3 extends over 16 amino acids. Germline loops: CDR1 SQVTM, CDR2 ANQGSEA. The CDR3 is CSVERSSPGPQETQYF. The CDR3 DNA follows: TGCAGCGTTGAAAGGAGCAGCCCCGGCCCCCAAGAGACCCAGTACTTC.

The V and J genes are TRBV30 and TRBJ2-5, with D uncertain. The germline V gene encodes CDR1 GTSNPN and CDR2 SVGIG (reference sequence). V dropped 1 base and J dropped 5 bases, with 23 bases sitting between them. This CDR3 is built from 17 residues. CDR3 loop: CAWSAHPGEIIPETQYF. The CDR3 nucleotides read TGTGCCTGGAGTGCCCACCCTGGGGAAATAATTCCGGAGACCCAGTACTTC.

The chain has TRBV9 and TRBJ2-3; no definite D call. The CDR3 totals 12 residues. Trimming cost V 3 bases and J 8 bases, with 10 bases left between them. CDR1 and CDR2 (germline): SGDLS, YYNGEE. The DNA for the CDR3 is TGTGCCAGCAGCGCCTACTCAGGTACGCAGTATTTT. It encodes CASSAYSGTQYF.

This clone occurred once. V gene TRBV2 combines with J gene TRBJ2-5, with D tentatively TRBD1 (6 bases). V was cut by 4 bases and J by 4 bases, with 13 bases left in between. Germline V gives CDR1 SNHLY, CDR2 FYNNEI. This CDR3 region has 14 residues. In DNA, the CDR3 is TGTGCCAGCAGTGGCCAGGGGAGAGGAGAGACCCAGTACTTC. The encoded protein is CASSGQGRGETQYF.

The genes are TRBV6-1 and TRBJ1-3; D is ambiguous. This CDR3 contains 13 residues. Germline V CDR1 and CDR2: MNHNS, SASEGT. Trimming removed 3 bases at V and 6 bases at J, with 9 bases between. In DNA form, the CDR3 reads TGTGCCAGCAGTGACGGACTTCAAAACACCATATATTTT. Its translation is CASSDGLQNTIYF.

The chain carries TRBV5-1 and TRBJ2-5, with D hard to call. CDR3 length: 12 residues. Germline loops: CDR1 SGHRS, CDR2 YFSETQ. Trimming shortened V by 4 bases and J by 2 bases, and 6 bases separated the two germline ends. The CDR3 here is CASSQLQETQYF. The DNA of the CDR3 is TGCGCCAGCAGCCAACTTCAAGAGACCCAGTACTTC.

This clone was counted once. J is TRBJ2-3 and V is TRBV11-2; 10 nucleotides line up with TRBD2. With V trimmed by 3 bases and J by 4 bases, 7 bases remained unmatched. This CDR3 is built from 16 residues. Looked up from germline, CDR1 is SGHAT and CDR2 is FQNNGV. The CDR3 nucleotides read TGTGCCAGCAGCTTGGACCCTAGCGGGGGAGCAGATACGCAGTATTTT. It encodes CASSLDPSGGADTQYF.

V gene TRBV6-6 combines with J gene TRBJ2-5, with no clear D. Trimming left V 5 bases short and J 3 bases short, with 7 bases between. Looked up from germline, CDR1 is MNHNY and CDR2 is SVGAGI (reference sequence). The CDR3 spans 12 residues. CDR3 DNA: TGTGCCAGCAGTGGTGCAGAAGAGACCCAGTACTTC. This sequence encodes CASSGAEETQYF.

The chain couples TRBV19 to TRBJ2-3; TRBD2 aligns across 10 bases. This CDR3 is 15 amino acids long. Germline V lookup: CDR1 LNHDA, CDR2 SQIVND (reference sequence). Trimming removed 5 bases from V and 4 bases from J; junction bases left unmatched: 6. In DNA, the CDR3 is TGTGCCAGTAGTGGGGGACTAGCGATCCCAGATACGCAGTATTTT. Translating gives CASSGGLAIPDTQYF.

In its sample, this clone was seen a few times. The chain combines TRBV7-9 with TRBJ2-7, with D possibly matching TRBD1 (6 bases). CDR3 length: 14 residues. Trimming cost V 3 bases and J 3 bases, with 12 bases left between them. Germline values: CDR1 SEHNR, CDR2 FQNEAQ (reference sequence). The CDR3 loop is CASSFRDIFYEQYF. The CDR3 nucleotides read TGTGCCAGCAGCTTCCGGGACATATTCTACGAGCAGTACTTC.

The chain has TRBV5-5 and TRBJ1-4; the match to TRBD1 covers 7 bases. This CDR3 contains 18 residues. The trim removed 4 bases at V and 2 bases at J, leaving 14 bases unmatched. The V gene's germline CDR1 is SGHKS and CDR2 YYEKEE (reference sequence). CDR3 DNA sequence: TGTGCCAGCAGCCGAGCAGGGGGGGGCGCACGCACTAATGAAAAACTGTTTTTT. This gives the protein CASSRAGGGARTNEKLFF. The entire variable domain, with the rest obtained from reference TRBV5-5 and TRBJ1-4, is as follows: DAGVTQSPTHLIKTRGQQVTLRCSPISGHKSVSWYQQVLGQGPQFIFQYYEKEERGRGNFPDRFSARQFPNYSSELNVNALLLGDSALYLCASSRAGGGARTNEKLFFGSGTQLSVL.

This clone was picked up a small number of times. The rearrangement links TRBV19 to TRBJ1-5; 12 positions match TRBD1. The CDR3 spans 14 residues. V gave up 6 bases and J gave up 5 bases; unmatched junction bases: 2. CDR1 LNHDA and CDR2 SQIVND come from the germline V gene (reference sequence). The CDR3 coding sequence is TGTGCCAGTAGGGGACAGGGGGCTGATCAGCCCCAGCATTTT. Amino acids: CASRGQGADQPQHF.

A single count supports this clone. The chain is built from TRBV7-2 and TRBJ2-7, with D possibly called TRBD1 or TRBD2 (6 bases each). Germline assignment: CDR1 SGHTA and CDR2 FQGNSA. V was cut by 2 bases and J by 3 bases, with 14 bases left in between. This CDR3 region has 15 residues. The CDR3 sequence: CASSLKGGVGYEQYF. CDR3 in DNA: TGTGCCAGCAGCTTAAAGGGGGGAGTTGGCTACGAGCAGTACTTC. Complete variable domain (other parts from reference TRBV7-2 and TRBJ2-7): GAGVSQSPSNKVTEKGKDVELRCDPISGHTALYWYRQSLGQGLEFLIYFQGNSAPDKSGLPSDRFSAERTGGSVSTLTIQRTQQEDSAVYLCASSLKGGVGYEQYFGPGTRLTVT.

This clone was detected only a few times. Other nucleotide sequences from this sample produce the same CDR3. Written as DNA, the CDR3 is TGTGCCAGCAGCTTGACAGGGGGCGCAGATACGCAGTATTTT. Amino acids: CASSLTGGADTQYF. V usage is TRBV7-9 and J usage is TRBJ2-3; 10 nucleotides match TRBD1. V gave up 3 bases and J gave up 4 bases; unmatched junction bases: 1. CDR1 and CDR2 (germline): SEHNR, FQNEAQ (reference sequence). The CDR3 totals 14 residues.

The chain couples TRBV5-1 to TRBJ1-2; no firm D call. The CDR3 covers 14 residues. V was clipped by 4 bases and J by 4 bases, with 14 bases between them. Germline CDR1 reads SGHRS; CDR2 reads YFSETQ. The CDR3 loop is CASSVTVESYGYTF. CDR3 DNA: TGCGCCAGCAGCGTGACCGTGGAAAGCTATGGCTACACCTTC.

The chain joins TRBV30 to TRBJ1-4; D uncertain. Germline V gene lookup returns CDR1 GTSNPN and CDR2 SVGIG (reference sequence). The CDR3 is 18 amino acids. V gave up 0 bases and J gave up 7 bases, with 24 bases separating them. In DNA, the CDR3 is TGTGCCTGGAGTGTAAAAAATTTGGGCCCGCCATTTGGTGAAAAACTGTTTTTT. Its translation is CAWSVKNLGPPFGEKLFF.

The table lists this clone with a few counts. This sequence joins TRBV5-4 and TRBJ2-7; 10 bases are shared with TRBD2. Germline V lookup: CDR1 SGHNT, CDR2 YYREEE (reference sequence). V lost 4 bases to trimming and J lost 5 bases; unmatched junction nucleotides: 6. The CDR3 is 14 amino acids. CDR3 amino acids: CASSRSGGADEQYF. CDR3 bases: TGTGCCAGCAGCCGGAGCGGGGGGGCCGACGAGCAGTACTTC.